This T cell receptor (beta chain) is from a study of blood T cell repertoires in COVID-19. Trimming took off 5 bases at V and 9 bases at J, with 20 bases between the two ends. The CDR3 has 15 residues. CDR1 and CDR2 from the germline V gene are MDHEN and SYDVKM. Assay used: immunoSEQ multiplex PCR; TCRdb lists only in-frame clones, some missing. The table shows about 100,000 clones, with 80% occurring only once. This clone was found once. This receptor was identified in a man between 65 and 80 years old with active or convalescent COVID-19. This chain joins TRBV28 and TRBJ2-1; maybe TRBD2 (7 bases). Sequencing was done on a sample of peripheral blood. The CDR3 region has the DNA TGTGCCAGCAGTCCCTATAGAGGGGGGGCCATTGAGCAGTTCTTC. Translating gives CASSPYRGGAIEQFF.